This TCR beta chain was observed in a study of Ad26.COV2.S vaccination and SARS-CoV-2 variants. Study context: Trial arm assignment for the donor was COV1001 Ad26.COV2.S. Study outcomes and limitations: After vaccination, substantial breadth of spike-specific CD8+ and CD4+ responses was reported.

V was shortened by 6 bases and J by 5 bases, with 10 bases between the two germline ends. This CDR3 has 12 residues. Germline CDR1 is MNHNY and CDR2 is SVGAGI (reference sequence). Points on this clone: Its antigen remains unidentified.

Treatment specified: roughly 19 received Ad26.COV2.S at low or high dose, single or two shots; roughly five received placebo; per-sample allocation not given. Day 63 following the first vaccine or placebo injection was when the samples were taken. Donor was an adult aged 18-55 years in Boston. Vaccination used an Ad26 vector expressing Wuhan-strain SARS-CoV-2 spike. The protocol was immunoSEQ multiplex PCR, while the TCRdb copy is restricted to in-frame clones and leaves out a portion. The table has 400,000 to 500,000 clones, 85% to 90% seen once; the top ten hold approximately 2.5%. This TCR came from a person between 18 and 59 years old who received the Ad26.COV2.S COVID-19 vaccine or a placebo. The chain recombines TRBV6-6 with TRBJ1-1, with no clear D. Sequencing was performed on peripheral blood, taken in a trial of Ad26.COV2.S vaccine versus placebo. The CDR3 region is CASSPPSTEAFF. The CDR3 DNA reads as TGTGCCAGCAGCCCTCCGAGTACTGAAGCTTTCTTT.